This T cell receptor (beta chain) came from a study of blood T cell repertoires in COVID-19. Study as a whole: Samples of COVID-19 (acute and convalescent) were obtained from the United States, Italy and Spain. T cells, B-cell-depleted T cells, or PBMCs supplied cDNA or gDNA.

Germline CDR1 reads MNHEY; CDR2 reads SVGAGI. V gave up 10 bases and J gave up 3 bases; unmatched junction bases: 5. The CDR3 has 14 amino acids. Original processing methods: Counts of nucleated cells, estimated from reference gene primer amplification, were obtained. Using immunoSEQ multiplex PCR, the repertoire was profiled, and TCRdb retains in-frame clones only, with some absent. D and trimming were read from the DNA, whereas the V and J calls and clone size are those reported in that table. The data contain 240,000 or so clones, 88% of them singletons. Sequencing used peripheral blood. The chain recombines TRBV6-5 with TRBJ1-4; 10 bases align to TRBD1. This TCR was recovered from a woman aged 40 to 50 who had recovered from COVID-19. CDR3 protein: CATGQGDANEKLFF. DNA of the CDR3: TGTGCCACCGGACAGGGGGACGCTAATGAAAAACTGTTTTTT.